This note documents a single T cell receptor beta chain sequence. The data stem from a study of blood T cell repertoires in COVID-19. Study overall: Spain, Italy and the United States supplied samples that represented acute and convalescent COVID-19. The cDNA or gDNA used as material had been derived from T cells, B-cell-depleted T cells, or PBMCs.

Study processing details: Estimation of nucleated cell counts was performed using reference gene primer amplification. Libraries were prepared by immunoSEQ multiplex PCR; TCRdb keeps only in-frame clonotypes and omits some of them. D and trimming come from the DNA, and the V and J calls and clone size come from that table. The sample has under 75,000 clones, roughly 88% seen once. CDR1 and CDR2 (germline): SEHNR, FQNEAQ (reference sequence). CDR3 length equals 15 residues. Trimming cost V 4 bases and J 2 bases, with 13 bases left between them. The V call is TRBV7-9, the J call TRBJ2-3, with TRBD1 as a possible D gene (6 bases). The sequence derives from a woman of 80 years or more with active COVID-19. Material for sequencing was peripheral blood. The CDR3 protein is CASSSRTAITDTQYF. The CDR3 coding sequence is TGTGCCAGCAGCTCCCGGACAGCAATCACAGATACGCAGTATTTT.